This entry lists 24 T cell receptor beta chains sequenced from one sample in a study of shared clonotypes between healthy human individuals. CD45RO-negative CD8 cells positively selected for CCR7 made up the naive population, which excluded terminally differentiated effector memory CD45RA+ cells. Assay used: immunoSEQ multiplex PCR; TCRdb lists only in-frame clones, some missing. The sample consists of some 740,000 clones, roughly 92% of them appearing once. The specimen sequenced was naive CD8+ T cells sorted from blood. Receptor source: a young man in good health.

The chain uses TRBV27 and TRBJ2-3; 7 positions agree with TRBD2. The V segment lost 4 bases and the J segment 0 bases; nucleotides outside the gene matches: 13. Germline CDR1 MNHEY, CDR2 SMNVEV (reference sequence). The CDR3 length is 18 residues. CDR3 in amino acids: CASSSNRGDLLSTDTQYF. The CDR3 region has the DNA TGTGCCAGCAGTTCCAATCGGGGGGACCTTCTTAGCACAGATACGCAGTATTTT.

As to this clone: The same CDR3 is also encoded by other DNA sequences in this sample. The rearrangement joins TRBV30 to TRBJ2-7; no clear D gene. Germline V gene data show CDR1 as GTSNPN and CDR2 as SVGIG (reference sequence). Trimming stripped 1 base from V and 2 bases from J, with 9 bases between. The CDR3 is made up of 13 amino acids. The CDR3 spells CAWSDGSTYEQYF. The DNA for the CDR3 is TGTGCCTGGAGTGACGGGTCCACCTACGAGCAGTACTTC.

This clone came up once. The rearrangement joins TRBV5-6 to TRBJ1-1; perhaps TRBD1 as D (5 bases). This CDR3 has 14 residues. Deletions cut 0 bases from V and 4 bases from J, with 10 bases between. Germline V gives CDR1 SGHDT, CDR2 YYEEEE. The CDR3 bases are TGTGCCAGCAGCTTGGTTGGGGGTTCCACTGAAGCTTTCTTT. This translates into CASSLVGGSTEAFF.

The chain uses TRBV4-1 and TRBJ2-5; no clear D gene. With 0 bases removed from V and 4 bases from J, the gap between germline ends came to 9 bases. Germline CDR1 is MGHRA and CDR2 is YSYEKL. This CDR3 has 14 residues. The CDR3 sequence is CASSQDKVGETQYF. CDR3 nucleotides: TGCGCCAGCAGCCAAGACAAGGTCGGAGAGACCCAGTACTTC.

The CDR3 here is CASSLDRTEGSGYTEAFF. The CDR3 DNA is TGTGCCAGCAGCTTAGATCGAACTGAGGGCTCAGGGTACACTGAAGCTTTCTTT. The chain recombines TRBV11-2 with TRBJ1-1; TRBD1 is a possible D gene (5 bases). From germline, CDR1 is SGHAT and CDR2 FQNNGV. This CDR3 is 18 amino acids long. The V gene lost 0 bases and the J gene lost 3 bases, with 20 bases spanning the gap.

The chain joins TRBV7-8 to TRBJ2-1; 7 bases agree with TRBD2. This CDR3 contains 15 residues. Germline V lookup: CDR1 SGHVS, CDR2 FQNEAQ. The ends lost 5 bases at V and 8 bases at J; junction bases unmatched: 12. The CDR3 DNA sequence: TGTGCCAGCAGCATCCTTCGCACTAGCGCGCATGAGCAGTTCTTC. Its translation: CASSILRTSAHEQFF.

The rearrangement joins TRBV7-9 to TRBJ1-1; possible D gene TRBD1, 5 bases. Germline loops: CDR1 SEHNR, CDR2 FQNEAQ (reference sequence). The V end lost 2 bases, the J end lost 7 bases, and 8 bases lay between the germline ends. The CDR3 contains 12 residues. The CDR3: CASSLFRDEAFF. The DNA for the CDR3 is TGTGCCAGCAGCTTATTCAGGGATGAAGCTTTCTTT. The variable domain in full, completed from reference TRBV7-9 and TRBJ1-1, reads DTGVSQNPRHKITKRGQNVTFRCDPISEHNRLYWYRQTLGQGPEFLTYFQNEAQLEKSRLLSDRFSAERPKGSFSTLEIQRTEQGDSAMYLCASSLFRDEAFFGQGTRLTVV.

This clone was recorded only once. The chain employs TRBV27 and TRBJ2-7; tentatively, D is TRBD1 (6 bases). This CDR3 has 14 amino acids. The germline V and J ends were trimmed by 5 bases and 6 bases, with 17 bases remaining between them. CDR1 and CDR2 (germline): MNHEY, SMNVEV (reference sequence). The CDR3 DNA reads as TGTGCCAGCAGTCAATACAGGGTCGGAGGCGAGCAGTACTTC. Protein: CASSQYRVGGEQYF.

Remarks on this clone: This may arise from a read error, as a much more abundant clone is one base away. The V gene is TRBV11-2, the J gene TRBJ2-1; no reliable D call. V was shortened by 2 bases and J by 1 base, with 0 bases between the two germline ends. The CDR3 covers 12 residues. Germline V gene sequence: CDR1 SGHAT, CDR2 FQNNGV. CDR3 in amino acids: CASSLSYNEQFF. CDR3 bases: TGTGCCAGCAGCTTATCCTACAATGAGCAGTTCTTC.

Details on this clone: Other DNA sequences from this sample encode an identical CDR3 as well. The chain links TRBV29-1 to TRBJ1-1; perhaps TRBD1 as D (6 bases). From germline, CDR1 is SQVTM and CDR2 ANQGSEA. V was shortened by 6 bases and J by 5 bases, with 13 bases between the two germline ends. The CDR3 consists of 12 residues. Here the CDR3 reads CSVVTGNTEAFF. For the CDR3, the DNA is TGCAGCGTAGTTACAGGGAATACTGAAGCTTTCTTT.

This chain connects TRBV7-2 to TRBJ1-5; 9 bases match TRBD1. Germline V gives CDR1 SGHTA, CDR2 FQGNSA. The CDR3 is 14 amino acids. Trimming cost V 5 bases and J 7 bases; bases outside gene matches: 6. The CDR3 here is CASSLTGGQQPQHF. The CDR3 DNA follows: TGTGCCAGCAGCCTAACAGGGGGCCAGCAGCCCCAGCATTTT. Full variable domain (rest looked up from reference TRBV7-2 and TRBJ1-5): GAGVSQSPSNKVTEKGKDVELRCDPISGHTALYWYRQSLGQGLEFLIYFQGNSAPDKSGLPSDRFSAERTGGSVSTLTIQRTQQEDSAVYLCASSLTGGQQPQHFGDGTRLSIL.

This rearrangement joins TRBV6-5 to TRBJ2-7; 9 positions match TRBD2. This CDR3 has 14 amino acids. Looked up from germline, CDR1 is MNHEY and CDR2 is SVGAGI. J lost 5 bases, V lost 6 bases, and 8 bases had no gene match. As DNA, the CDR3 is TGTGCCAGCAGACCTCTGACTAGCGGTCACGAGCAGTACTTC. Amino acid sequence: CASRPLTSGHEQYF.

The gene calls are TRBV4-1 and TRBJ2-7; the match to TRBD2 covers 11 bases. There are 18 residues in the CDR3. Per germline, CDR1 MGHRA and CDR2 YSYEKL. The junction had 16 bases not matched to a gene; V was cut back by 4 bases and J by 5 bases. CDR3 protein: CASSLTTPLAGVTHEQYF. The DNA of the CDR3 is TGCGCCAGCAGCCTAACCACCCCACTAGCGGGAGTAACCCACGAGCAGTACTTC.

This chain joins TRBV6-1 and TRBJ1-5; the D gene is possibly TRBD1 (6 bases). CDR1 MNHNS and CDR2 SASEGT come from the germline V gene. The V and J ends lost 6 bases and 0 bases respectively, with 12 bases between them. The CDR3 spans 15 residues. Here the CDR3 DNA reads TGTGCCAGCAGCGACAGGAGTTATAGCAATCAGCCCCAGCATTTT. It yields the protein CASSDRSYSNQPQHF.

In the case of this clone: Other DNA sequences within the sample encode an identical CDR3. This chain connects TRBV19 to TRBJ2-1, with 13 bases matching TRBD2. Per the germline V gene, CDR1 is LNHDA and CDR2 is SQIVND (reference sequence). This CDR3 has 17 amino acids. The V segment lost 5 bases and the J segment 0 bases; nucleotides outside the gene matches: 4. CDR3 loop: CASSPTSGRASYNEQFF. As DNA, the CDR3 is TGTGCCAGTAGTCCTACTAGCGGGAGGGCCTCCTACAATGAGCAGTTCTTC.

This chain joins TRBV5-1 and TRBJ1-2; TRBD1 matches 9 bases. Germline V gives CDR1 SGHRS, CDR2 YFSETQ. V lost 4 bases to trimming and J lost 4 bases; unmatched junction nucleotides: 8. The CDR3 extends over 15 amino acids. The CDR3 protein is CASSPGQGWSYGYTF. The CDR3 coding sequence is TGCGCCAGCAGCCCCGGACAGGGGTGGTCCTATGGCTACACCTTC.

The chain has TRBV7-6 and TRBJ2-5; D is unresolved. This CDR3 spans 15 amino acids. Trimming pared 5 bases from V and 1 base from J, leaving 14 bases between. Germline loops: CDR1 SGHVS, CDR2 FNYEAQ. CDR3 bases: TGTGCCAGCAGCCCTCTACAACGGACCCAAGAGACCCAGTACTTC. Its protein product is CASSPLQRTQETQYF.

The CDR3 region has the DNA TGTGCCAGCAGCGTAGCTTCAGGCCTGGGCTATGGCTACACCTTC. The encoded protein is CASSVASGLGYGYTF. The chain combines TRBV9 with TRBJ1-2; D gene ambiguous. The CDR3 spans 15 residues. V was shortened by 0 bases and J by 4 bases, with 13 bases between the two germline ends. Germline lookup yields CDR1 SGDLS and CDR2 YYNGEE.

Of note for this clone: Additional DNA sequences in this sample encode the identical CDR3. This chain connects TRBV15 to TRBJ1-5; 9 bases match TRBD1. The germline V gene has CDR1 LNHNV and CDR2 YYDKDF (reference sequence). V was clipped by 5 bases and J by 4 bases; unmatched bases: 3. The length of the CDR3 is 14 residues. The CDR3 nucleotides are TGTGCCACCAGCTCCGGGACAGGGAATCAGCCCCAGCATTTT. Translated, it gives CATSSGTGNQPQHF.

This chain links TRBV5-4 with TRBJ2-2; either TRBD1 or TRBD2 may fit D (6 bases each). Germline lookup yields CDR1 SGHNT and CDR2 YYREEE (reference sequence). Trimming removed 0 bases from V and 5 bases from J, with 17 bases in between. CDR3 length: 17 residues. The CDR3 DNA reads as TGTGCCAGCAGCTTGGATGGGGGGCGTTCGATGACCGGGGAGCTGTTTTTT. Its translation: CASSLDGGRSMTGELFF.

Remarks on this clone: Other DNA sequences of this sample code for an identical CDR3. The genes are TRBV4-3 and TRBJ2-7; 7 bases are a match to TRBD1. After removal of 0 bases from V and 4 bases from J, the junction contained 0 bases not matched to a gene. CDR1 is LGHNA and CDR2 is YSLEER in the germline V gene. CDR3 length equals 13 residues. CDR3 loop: CASSQDRGYEQYF. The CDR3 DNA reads TGCGCCAGCAGCCAAGACAGGGGGTACGAGCAGTACTTC.

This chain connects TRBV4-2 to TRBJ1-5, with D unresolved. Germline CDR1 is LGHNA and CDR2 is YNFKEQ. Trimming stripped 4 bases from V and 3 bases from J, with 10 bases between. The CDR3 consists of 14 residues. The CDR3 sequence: CASSPGSNNQPQHF. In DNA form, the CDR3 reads TGTGCCAGCAGCCCTGGTTCAAACAATCAGCCCCAGCATTTT.

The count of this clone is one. Here the CDR3 DNA reads TGTGCCAGCAGTTTGACCCTAAGCGGGAGAGTTGGCACAGATACGCAGTATTTT. This encodes CASSLTLSGRVGTDTQYF. V is TRBV27 and J is TRBJ2-3; 8 bases align to TRBD2. V shed 3 bases, J shed 1 base, and the junction held 12 bases outside the gene matches. The CDR3 contains 18 residues. Germline CDR1 and CDR2: MNHEY and SMNVEV (reference sequence).

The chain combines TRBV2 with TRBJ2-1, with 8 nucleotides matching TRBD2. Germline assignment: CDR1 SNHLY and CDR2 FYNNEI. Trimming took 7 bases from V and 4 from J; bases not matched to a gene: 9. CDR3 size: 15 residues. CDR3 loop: CASTGGGKGYNEQFF. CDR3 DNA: TGTGCCAGCACGGGCGGGGGGAAAGGGTACAATGAGCAGTTCTTC.